This is a list of T cell receptor beta chains from one sample in a study of cytomegalovirus exposure and HLA in healthy donors. Assay: immunoSEQ multiplex PCR; the TCRdb copy retains only in-frame clones and omits some. In the table there are approximately 280,000 clones, approximately 90% of which are singletons. The source material was PBMCs. These receptors were taken from a woman between 18 and 29 years old in good health and CMV-seronegative. The CDR3 runs from the conserved cysteine through the conserved F or W. Fields, in order: J gene, CDR3 length, V gene, D gene, clone size, CDR3 protein, CDR3 DNA. The D gene is left open where the match is weak. The size entry is marked missing in some rows and otherwise reads once, few, many or a size class.

>TRBJ1-1|17|TRBV4-1|TRBD1|once
CASSPLTGAGANTEAFF
TGCGCCAGCAGCCCTTTGACAGGGGCGGGAGCGAACACTGAAGCTTTCTTT
>TRBJ1-5|15|TRBV7-8|.|.
CASSPLGGNPQPQHF
TGTGCCAGCAGCCCCCTTGGAGGTAATCCTCAGCCCCAGCATTTT
>TRBJ2-7|15|TRBV27|TRBD2|.
CASRVAGGIHYEQYF
TGTGCCAGCCGCGTAGCGGGGGGAATACACTACGAGCAGTACTTC
>TRBJ2-3|15|TRBV6-5|TRBD2|.
CASSAGGANADTQYF
TGTGCCAGCAGTGCCGGGGGGGCTAATGCAGATACGCAGTATTTT
>TRBJ1-2|14|TRBV5-8|.|.
CASSLIMGLYGYTF
TGTGCCAGCAGCTTAATTATGGGGCTCTATGGCTACACCTTC
>TRBJ2-5|14|TRBV6-6|TRBD1|.
CASSPTTGTETQYF
TGTGCCAGCAGTCCAACGACAGGGACAGAGACCCAGTACTTC
>TRBJ1-6|16|TRBV6-5|.|.
CASSYSSRSYNSPLHF
TGTGCCAGCAGTTACTCTTCCCGTTCCTATAATTCACCCCTCCACTTT
>TRBJ1-4|16|TRBV7-2|.|.
CASSLVASITGEKLFF
TGTGCCAGCAGCTTAGTTGCCTCAATTACGGGGGAAAAACTGTTTTTT
>TRBJ1-1|20|TRBV27|TRBD1|.
CASSPGQGADQEWFNTEAFF
TGTGCCAGCAGTCCCGGACAGGGGGCTGATCAAGAATGGTTCAACACTGAAGCTTTCTTT
>TRBJ2-2|16|TRBV2|.|.
CASRDLARVGTGELFF
TGTGCCAGCAGAGACCTAGCCAGAGTGGGGACCGGGGAGCTGTTTTTT
>TRBJ1-3|15|TRBV19|.|.
CASSKTGNSGNTIYF
TGTGCCAGTAGTAAGACGGGAAACTCTGGAAACACCATATATTTT
>TRBJ1-5|14|TRBV19|.|.
CASSIAVSNQPQHF
TGTGCCAGTAGTATAGCGGTGAGCAATCAGCCCCAGCATTTT
>TRBJ1-2|14|TRBV25-1|TRBD1|once
CASSESQGARGYTF
TGTGCCAGCAGTGAATCGCAGGGGGCCAGGGGCTACACCTTC
>TRBJ2-7|15|TRBV27|TRBD2|.
CASSFVAGGPYEQYF
TGTGCCAGCAGTTTTGTGGCGGGGGGCCCCTACGAGCAGTACTTC
>TRBJ2-1|15|TRBV6-5|.|.
CASSYGQLKMNEQFF
TGTGCCAGCAGTTACGGGCAGTTAAAGATGAATGAGCAGTTCTTC
>TRBJ1-1|14|TRBV19|.|.
CASSITVRNTEAFF
TGTGCCAGTAGTATAACAGTGAGGAACACTGAAGCTTTCTTT
>TRBJ2-5|13|TRBV5-1|.|.
CASSLQGEETQYF
TGCGCCAGCAGCCTACAGGGAGAAGAGACCCAGTACTTC